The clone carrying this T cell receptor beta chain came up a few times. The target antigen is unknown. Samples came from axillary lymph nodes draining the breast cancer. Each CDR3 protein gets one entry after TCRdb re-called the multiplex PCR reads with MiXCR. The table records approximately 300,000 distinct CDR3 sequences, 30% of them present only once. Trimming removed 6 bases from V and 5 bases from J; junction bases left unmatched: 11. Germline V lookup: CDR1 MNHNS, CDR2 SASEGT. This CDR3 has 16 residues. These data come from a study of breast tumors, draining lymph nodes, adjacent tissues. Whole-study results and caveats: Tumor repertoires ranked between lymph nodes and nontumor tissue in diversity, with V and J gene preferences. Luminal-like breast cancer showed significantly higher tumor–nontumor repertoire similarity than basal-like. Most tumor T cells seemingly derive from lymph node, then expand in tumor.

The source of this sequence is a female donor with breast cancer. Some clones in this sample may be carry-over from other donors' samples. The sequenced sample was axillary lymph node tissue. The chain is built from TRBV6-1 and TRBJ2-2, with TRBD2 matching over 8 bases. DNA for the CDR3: TGTGCCAGCAGAAGGGGAGCGGGAGAGGGAACCGGGGAGCTGTTTTTT. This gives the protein CASRRGAGEGTGELFF.